Sequencing of this T cell receptor (beta chain) was carried out in a study of T cells in Graves' hyperthyroidism and ophthalmopathy (dated by TCRdb to about 2019). Background for the entire study: Peripheral blood was sampled at the time of initial diagnosis, prior to any treatment. To identify distinguishing TCR V-J signatures, a discovery cohort of 100 patients was used, comprising 43 with Graves' ophthalmopathy and around 60 with stable Graves' hyperthyroidism. An independent validation cohort of around 20 hyperthyroidism patients and about 16 patients who later progressed to ophthalmopathy tested prospective prediction of ophthalmopathy. For training and testing, the roughly 97 patients in the discovery cohort were randomly divided in a 7:3 ratio. The study also compared thyroid tissue and blood T-cell repertoires from roughly six Graves' hyperthyroidism patients. Following sampling, methimazole starting at 30 mg daily was given to hyperthyroidism patients, and high-dose intravenous methylprednisolone was given to ophthalmopathy patients. TCR Vbeta CDR3 sequencing of 130 to 150 peripheral blood samples (more than 40 ophthalmopathy, 75 to 80 hyperthyroidism and around 17 progressor patients) is reported in the paper.

TCR beta CDR3 regions were amplified from RNA transcripts. The first round of RT-PCR for the TCR CDR3 was performed with the HTBI primer set and the Qiagen OneStep RT-PCR kit. Libraries were constructed in a second round of multiplex PCR, after which size selection and purification were performed. Libraries were sequenced paired-end with 100 bp reads on an Illumina HiSeq2000. For the original study's pipeline: SOAPnuke was used to process the raw data, throwing out any read that contained adapters or uncalled bases, had a mean Phred below 15, or lacked an exact constant-primer or identifier match. COPE v1.2.5 was used to merge the high-quality paired reads, and each unique nucleotide sequence was defined as a clonotype. Clonotypes were aligned to IMGT TRBV, TRBD and TRBJ reference segments using MiTCR v1.1. Analysis was restricted to V-J combinations with a frequency above 0.0001, which covered roughly 99% of repertoires. The TCS score was defined as F50 (clonal expansion) divided by E x V (chaos), with BLOSUM62-based TCRdist calculated between CDR3 peptides within each V-J. Welch's t-statistics and random forest reduced around 550 V-J features to some 14, which were used in a naive Bayes classifier (R e1071). Thyroid-blood repertoire similarity was quantified with the Morisita-Horn index. In-frame beta chains were kept once TCRdb had trimmed the public reads at Q25 with fastp and called clones with MiXCR. When rows share a CDR3 protein, they turn into one entry using the most common DNA and genes. TCRdb assigned the V and J calls; the authors' analysis was not used. This sample lists 750,000 to 900,000 distinct CDR3 sequences; 35% to 40% were detected once. The ten largest clones take up approximately 10% of the sample.

A patient counted as having stable Graves' hyperthyroidism if no progression to ophthalmopathy occurred over 18 months of follow-up. Hyperthyroidism patients were aged 18 to 65 years and newly diagnosed, with disease duration of less than 2 months. Any patient with an uncontrolled infection, another autoimmune disease, pregnancy or lactation was excluded. Clinical symptoms, serum thyroxine and TRAb, thyroid ultrasound, and orbital computed tomography formed the basis for the diagnoses. PBMCs were isolated from approximately 10 ml of fresh peripheral blood by Ficoll-Paque density gradient centrifugation. Total RNA was extracted using Trizol reagent, and RNA quality was assessed on an Agilent 2100 Bioanalyzer. This clonotype has only a few counts. Its antigen is still unknown. This may come from a read error, since a much larger clone is one base off. Beyond this particular receptor, the publication reports: No statistical method was used to fix the sample size in advance, and group allocation was not hidden from the investigators. In validation, progression to ophthalmopathy was predicted by the model with roughly 69% sensitivity and roughly 76% specificity, a median of around 6.5 months before onset. Ophthalmopathy was separated from stable hyperthyroidism by a 13 V-J signature model, with approximately 86% sensitivity and about 84% specificity obtained in cross-validation and 80%/75% obtained in testing. Most expanded thyroid clonotypes (frequency above 0.001) were also found in blood, which suggests that blood repertoires may mirror thyroid immune responses.

CDR3 length: 12 amino acids, cysteine to phenylalanine. The kept DNA is CDR3 alone, 36 bases in frame from the first base. CDR1 and CDR2 are read off the germline V gene as SGHTA and FQGNSA. The TCR sequence derives from a man aged 18 to 30 with Graves' hyperthyroidism. Specimen: blood. Recombination joined TRBV7-2 with TRBJ1-1; the best D guess is TRBD1, with 5 bases matching. The CDR3 reads as follows: CASSPGTDREIF. The DNA sequence is given as TGTGCCAGCAGCCCCGGGACGGACCGGGAAATCTTT.